The 23 T cell receptor beta chains below were found in one sample sequenced in a study of T cell responses to AZD1222 COVID-19 vaccine. Measured with immunoSEQ multiplex PCR; TCRdb has only the in-frame clones, and not every one. The sample lists approximately 110,000 clones, more than 80% occurring once. The sample was peripheral blood, taken 28 days after the second AZD1222 dose. Every receptor here comes from an adult who received the AZD1222 COVID-19 vaccine.

This clone was detected a few times. The CDR3 nucleotides read TGTGCCAGCAGCTCCCAAGCAGGCGGGGAGCTGTTTTTT. Protein product: CASSSQAGGELFF. The J gene is TRBJ2-2, the V gene TRBV11-1; D remains ambiguous. V was pared by 4 bases and J by 7 bases, with 10 bases between. Germline assignment: CDR1 SGHAT and CDR2 FQDESV (reference sequence). The CDR3 covers 13 residues.

The chain has TRBV7-3 and TRBJ1-2, with TRBD1 matching over 9 bases. The junction had 6 bases not matched to a gene; V was cut back by 5 bases and J by 8 bases. Per germline, CDR1 SGHTA and CDR2 FQGTGA. The CDR3 totals 13 residues. This chain's CDR3 is CASSPDRGRGYTF. CDR3 nucleotides: TGTGCCAGCAGCCCCGACAGGGGGAGAGGCTACACCTTC.

This clone occurred once. V is TRBV3-1 (or the pseudogene TRBV3-2) and J is TRBJ2-1; 7 positions match TRBD1. The V gene's germline CDR1 is LGHDT and CDR2 YNNKEL (reference sequence). The CDR3 loop spans 14 amino acids. Losses at the gene ends were 6 bases for V and 2 bases for J; bases not matched to a gene: 4. CDR3 nucleotides: TGTGCCAGCAGTGACAGGGTGACCTACAATGAGCAGTTCTTC. As protein: CASSDRVTYNEQFF.

The V and J genes are TRBV15 and TRBJ1-2; unclear D gene. The CDR3 is 17 residues long. The germline CDR1 and CDR2 sequences are LNHNV and YYDKDF (reference sequence). Deletions cut 0 bases from V and 0 bases from J, with 14 bases between. CDR3 residues: CATSRDWQRASNYGYTF. DNA for the CDR3: TGTGCCACCAGCAGAGATTGGCAAAGAGCCTCTAACTATGGCTACACCTTC.

The chain is built from TRBV5-4 and TRBJ2-3; TRBD1 matches 8 bases. The length of the CDR3 is 15 residues. V gave up 2 bases and J gave up 3 bases; unmatched junction bases: 5. CDR1 SGHNT and CDR2 YYREEE come from the germline V gene (reference sequence). Here the CDR3 DNA reads TGTGCCAGCAGCTTTGGACAGGGTGATACAGATACGCAGTATTTT. It codes for CASSFGQGDTDTQYF.

The genes are TRBV5-1 and TRBJ2-1; TRBD1 matches at 7 bases. V was pared by 5 bases and J by 0 bases, with 5 bases of the junction left unmatched. CDR3 length equals 15 residues. Germline lookup yields CDR1 SGHRS and CDR2 YFSETQ. CDR3 sequence reads: CASRVQGSSYNEQFF. CDR3 DNA sequence: TGCGCCAGCAGGGTACAGGGGTCCTCCTACAATGAGCAGTTCTTC.

The rearrangement joins TRBV18 to TRBJ1-1, with D unresolved. CDR3 size: 13 residues. V dropped 3 bases and J dropped 10 bases, with 15 bases sitting between them. Germline V CDR1 and CDR2: KGHSH, LQKENI. The CDR3 region has the DNA TGTGCCAGCTCACCTCGGACGACCGAGGGAGCTTTCTTT. Translating gives CASSPRTTEGAFF.

The V call is TRBV24-1, the J call TRBJ2-5; D possibly corresponds to TRBD2 (5 bases). V was shortened by 3 bases and J by 5 bases, with 15 bases between the two germline ends. The length of the CDR3 is 15 residues. Per the germline V gene, CDR1 is KGHDR and CDR2 is SFDVKD. The DNA for the CDR3 is TGTGCCACCAGTGATCCCGGGCCAACTAGTGAGACCCAGTACTTC. Its protein product is CATSDPGPTSETQYF.

This clone has only one observation. CDR3 loop: CASSESDSDEQFF. CDR3 in DNA: TGCGCCAGCAGCGAGTCGGACAGTGATGAGCAGTTCTTC. The chain employs TRBV4-1 and TRBJ2-1; weak D call: TRBD1 (6 bases). The V gene lost 5 bases and the J gene lost 8 bases, with 13 bases spanning the gap. The CDR3 runs to 13 residues. Germline lookup yields CDR1 MGHRA and CDR2 YSYEKL.

The gene calls are TRBV13 and TRBJ1-1; D uncertain. The CDR3 is made up of 15 amino acids. Trimming stripped 5 bases from V and 0 bases from J, with 13 bases between. The germline gives CDR1 PRHDT, CDR2 FYEKMQ (reference sequence). CDR3 region: CASSGPTWVNTEAFF. DNA of the CDR3: TGTGCCAGCAGCGGCCCTACCTGGGTGAACACTGAAGCTTTCTTT. The full variable domain, completed using reference TRBV13 and TRBJ1-1, is AAGVIQSPRHLIKEKRETATLKCYPIPRHDTVYWYQQGPGQDPQFLISFYEKMQSDKGSIPDRFSAQQFSDYHSELNMSSLELGDSALYFCASSGPTWVNTEAFFGQGTRLTVV.

The chain has TRBV6-5 and TRBJ1-2; 7 bases are a match to TRBD1. Trimming removed 8 bases from V and 7 bases from J; junction bases left unmatched: 7. This CDR3 is built from 12 residues. The germline V gene has CDR1 MNHEY and CDR2 SVGAGI. The CDR3 here is CASLTGAGGYTF. The CDR3 nucleotides read TGTGCCAGCCTTACAGGGGCAGGTGGCTACACCTTC.

CDR3 bases: TGTGCCAGCAGCCAATTCTTTTTCGAGCAGTACTTC. It is translated as CASSQFFFEQYF. The chain links TRBV3-1 (or the pseudogene TRBV3-2) to TRBJ2-7; D gene ambiguous. Germline assignment: CDR1 LGHDT and CDR2 YNNKEL (reference sequence). Trimming removed 2 bases at V and 6 bases at J, with 8 bases between. The CDR3 is made up of 12 amino acids.

This clone occurred a few times. The chain uses TRBV3-1 (or the pseudogene TRBV3-2) and TRBJ1-3, with 7 bases aligning to TRBD1. J was trimmed by 2 bases and V by 1 base; bases with no gene match: 5. Per germline, CDR1 LGHDT and CDR2 YNNKEL (reference sequence). This CDR3 comprises 16 residues. CDR3 region: CASSQVLQGTGNTIYF. CDR3 in DNA: TGTGCCAGCAGCCAAGTCCTACAGGGGACTGGAAACACCATATATTTT.

The chain carries TRBV3-1 (or the pseudogene TRBV3-2) and TRBJ2-3; D ambiguous. The V gene's germline CDR1 is LGHDT and CDR2 YNNKEL (reference sequence). The CDR3 spans 18 residues. Between the trimmed V and J ends, which lost 3 bases and 1 base, there was a span of 20 bases. The CDR3 reads CASSQKTAERSGTDTQYF. CDR3 nucleotides: TGTGCCAGCAGCCAGAAAACGGCAGAACGATCGGGCACAGATACGCAGTATTTT.

The chain is built from TRBV7-3 and TRBJ1-1, with unresolved D. V shed 1 base and J shed 8 bases, with 20 bases lying between them. The CDR3 has 16 residues. Per the germline V gene, CDR1 is SGHTA and CDR2 is FQGTGA. CDR3 sequence (DNA): TGTGCCAGCAGCTTAATGCCACCCGGGCACCTAGGCGAAGCTTTCTTT. Translating it yields CASSLMPPGHLGEAFF.

This sequence joins TRBV11-2 and TRBJ1-1, with D tentatively TRBD1 (5 bases). Trimming shortened V by 0 bases and J by 4 bases, and 12 bases separated the two germline ends. The CDR3 is made up of 15 amino acids. Germline CDR1 reads SGHAT; CDR2 reads FQNNGV. The CDR3 DNA is TGTGCCAGCAGCTTAGAAAGGTGGGGGAGCACTGAAGCTTTCTTT. Residues: CASSLERWGSTEAFF.

This clone was seen more than once but under ten times. The V call is TRBV7-2, the J call TRBJ2-7; either TRBD1 or TRBD2 may fit D (5 bases each). This CDR3 has 15 amino acids. V gave up 0 bases and J gave up 2 bases, with 11 bases separating them. Germline values: CDR1 SGHTA, CDR2 FQGNSA. The chain's CDR3 is CASSLAWGTPYEQYF. DNA of the CDR3: TGTGCCAGCAGCTTAGCTTGGGGGACCCCCTACGAGCAGTACTTC. Full variable domain (outside the CDR3, taken from reference TRBV7-2 and TRBJ2-7): GAGVSQSPSNKVTEKGKDVELRCDPISGHTALYWYRQSLGQGLEFLIYFQGNSAPDKSGLPSDRFSAERTGGSVSTLTIQRTQQEDSAVYLCASSLAWGTPYEQYFGPGTRLTVT.

The chain is built from TRBV9 and TRBJ1-1; D gene ambiguous. Germline V gene sequence: CDR1 SGDLS, CDR2 YYNGEE. Trimming stripped 3 bases from V and 7 bases from J, with 13 bases between. The CDR3 contains 13 residues. The CDR3 DNA is TGTGCCAGCAGCGACCGAAGTCTAGGTGAAGCTTTCTTT. Its protein is CASSDRSLGEAFF.

This chain connects TRBV19 to TRBJ1-2; D not resolved. This CDR3 has 11 amino acids. In germline, CDR1 is LNHDA, CDR2 SQIVND (reference sequence). The V gene lost 9 bases and the J gene lost 4 bases, with 9 bases spanning the gap. The CDR3 sequence is CASLAPYGYTF. The CDR3 DNA sequence: TGTGCCAGCTTGGCCCCCTATGGCTACACCTTC.

The rearrangement links TRBV4-1 to TRBJ2-5; TRBD1 or TRBD2 may be the D gene (6 bases each). Trimming stripped 6 bases from V and 5 bases from J, with 16 bases between. Per the germline V gene, CDR1 is MGHRA and CDR2 is YSYEKL. The CDR3 contains 14 residues. The CDR3 loop reads CASSWTLGGETQYF. The CDR3 nucleotides are TGCGCCAGCAGTTGGACATTAGGGGGGGAGACCCAGTACTTC.

The chain employs TRBV27 and TRBJ1-2; no reliable D call. CDR1 and CDR2 (germline): MNHEY, SMNVEV (reference sequence). The CDR3 contains 13 residues. Trimming stripped 3 bases from V and 4 bases from J, with 9 bases between. CDR3 sequence reads: CASSFMGFYGYTF. In nucleotides, the CDR3 is TGTGCCAGCAGTTTCATGGGATTCTATGGCTACACCTTC.

This clone was seen a handful of times. The chain recombines TRBV5-6 with TRBJ1-1; D is unclear. V was clipped by 4 bases and J by 7 bases, with 20 bases between them. Germline CDR1 reads SGHDT; CDR2 reads YYEEEE. The CDR3 covers 15 residues. CDR3 sequence reads: CASSPGSGVRGEAFF. The CDR3 nucleotides are TGTGCCAGCAGCCCCGGCAGTGGGGTGCGGGGTGAAGCTTTCTTT.

The J gene is TRBJ2-1, the V gene TRBV10-1; the D gene is possibly TRBD1 (6 bases). CDR1 and CDR2 (germline): WNHNN, SYGVQD (reference sequence). V shed 4 bases and J shed 5 bases, with 9 bases lying between them. This CDR3 spans 13 amino acids. The CDR3 is CASSGDIHNEQFF. CDR3 DNA sequence: TGCGCCAGCAGTGGGGACATCCACAATGAGCAGTTCTTC.